A selection of T cell receptor beta chains follows, all from one sample in a study of blood T cell repertoires in COVID-19. Only in-frame clones appear in the TCRdb table, and some are missing; sequencing was by immunoSEQ multiplex PCR. The sample records 95,000 to 110,000 clones, over 60% being singletons. The specimen sequenced was peripheral blood. These receptors were obtained from a man between 65 and 80 years old with acute or convalescent COVID-19. Both conserved end residues are part of each CDR3. The D gene is left open where the match is weak. A clone size is listed for some rows: how often the clone was seen (once, few, many), or a class if it is expanded.

>once|TRBV18|NA|TRBJ2-1
TGTGCCAGCTCACCTCGGGGTTCCTCCTACAATGAGCAGTTCTTC
CASSPRGSSYNEQFF
>NA|TRBV19|TRBD1|TRBJ1-5
TGTGCCAGTAGCCCGACAGGGGGCCATCAGCCCCAGCATTTT
CASSPTGGHQPQHF
>few|TRBV18|TRBD1|TRBJ1-3
TGTGCCAGCGCTCGACAGGGGGCTAGTGGAAACACCATATATTTT
CASARQGASGNTIYF
>NA|TRBV15|TRBD1|TRBJ2-1
TGTGCCACCAGCACCGGACAGGGTTGGGGGTACAATGAGCAGTTCTTC
CATSTGQGWGYNEQFF
>NA|TRBV11-1|NA|TRBJ1-1
TGTGCCAGCAGCTTGGGAGTCATGAACACTGAAGCTTTCTTT
CASSLGVMNTEAFF
>NA|TRBV19|NA|TRBJ2-2
TGTGCCAGTAGTGGGTCGGGGGTAATCACCGGGGAGCTGTTTTTT
CASSGSGVITGELFF
>NA|TRBV2|NA|TRBJ1-5
TGTGCCAGCAGTGAAGCGCTTCAGGGGTCAGGGGTAAGCAATCAGCCCCAGCATTTT
CASSEALQGSGVSNQPQHF
>NA|TRBV6-5|TRBD1|TRBJ1-6
TGTGCCAGCAGACTGGACAGGGGGGACAATTCACCCCTCCACTTT
CASRLDRGDNSPLHF
>NA|TRBV5-1|NA|TRBJ2-1
TGCGCCAGCAGCTTGGGAGGGCCCGAGCAGTTCTTC
CASSLGGPEQFF
>NA|TRBV6-5|NA|TRBJ2-1
TGTGCCAGCAGTTACGAGGCGCCGAGCTCCTACAATGAGCAGTTCTTC
CASSYEAPSSYNEQFF
>few|TRBV5-3|NA|TRBJ2-2
TGTGCCAGAAGCCTAGGTGGAAATAACACCGGGGAGCTGTTTTTT
CARSLGGNNTGELFF
>NA|TRBV7-8|TRBD1|TRBJ1-2
TGTGCCAGCAGCTTGGGGACAGGGGTCGCGAACTATGGCTACACCTTC
CASSLGTGVANYGYTF
>few|TRBV19|NA|TRBJ1-6
TGTGCCAGTAGTAGATCCTCCCACATAGGAGCCTATTCACCCCTCCACTTT
CASSRSSHIGAYSPLHF
>few|TRBV19|NA|TRBJ1-6
TGTGCCAGTAGTTCGGGTGCTTATAATTCACCCCTCCACTTT
CASSSGAYNSPLHF
>NA|TRBV3-1/TRBV3-2|NA|TRBJ1-4
TGTGCCAGCAGCCAAGATCCAGGGTTGCAAAAACTGTTTTTT
CASSQDPGLQKLFF
>NA|TRBV5-6|TRBD1|TRBJ2-7
TGTGCCAGCAGCTTGGCCGACAGGGGGTACGAGCAGTACTTC
CASSLADRGYEQYF